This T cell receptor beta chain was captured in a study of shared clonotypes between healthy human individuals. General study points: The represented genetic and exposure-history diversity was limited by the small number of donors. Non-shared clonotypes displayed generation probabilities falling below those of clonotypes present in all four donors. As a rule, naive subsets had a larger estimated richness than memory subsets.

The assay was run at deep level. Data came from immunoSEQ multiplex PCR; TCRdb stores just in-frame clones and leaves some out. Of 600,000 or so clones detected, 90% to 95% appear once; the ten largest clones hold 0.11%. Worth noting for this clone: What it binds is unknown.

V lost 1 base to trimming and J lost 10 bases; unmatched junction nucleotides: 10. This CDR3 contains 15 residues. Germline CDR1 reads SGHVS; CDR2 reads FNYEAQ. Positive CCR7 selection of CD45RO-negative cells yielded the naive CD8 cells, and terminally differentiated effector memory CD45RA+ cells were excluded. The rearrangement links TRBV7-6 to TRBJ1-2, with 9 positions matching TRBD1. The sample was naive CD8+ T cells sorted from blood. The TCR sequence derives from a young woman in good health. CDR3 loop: CASSLEPGTGRTYTF. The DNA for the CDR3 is TGTGCCAGCAGCTTAGAGCCCGGGACAGGGAGGACCTACACCTTC.